This TCR beta chain derives from a study of blood T cell repertoires in COVID-19 (dated by TCRdb to about 2020). General notes on the study: Collaborator samples came from the United States, Italy and Spain and covered acute and convalescent phases of COVID-19. Subjects who had been exposed to COVID-19, were actively infected with it, or had recovered from it provided the deeply sampled blood TCRbeta repertoires that made up the dataset. Where available, HLA class I and class II types were obtained from metadata supplied by the sample provider rather than from assay-based typing. The prospective study material was composed of cDNA or gDNA derived from T cells, B-cell-depleted T cells, or PBMCs. The samples were drawn from the first 160 participants of the ongoing ImmuneRACE study and from 950 to 1,500 subjects provided by 6 global collaborators. The repertoires were made available in a free public database intended to serve as a resource for research on the immune response to SARS-CoV-2. The sample metadata nearly always contained a de-identified subject ID, COVID-19 status, age in years and sex. Here is what the overall study found, with its caveats: Clinical and demographic metadata were provided uncurated, with the amount varying by source and participant.

The immunoSEQ Assay, a bias-controlled multiplex PCR, was used to amplify TCRbeta CDR3 regions from genomic DNA. The paper's processing steps were these. The number of nucleated cells in each sample was estimated by amplification of reference gene primers within the assay. Sequence reads were collapsed and filtered to measure the absolute abundance of every unique TCRbeta CDR3 rearrangement. Productive Simpson clonality was computed per sample as the square root of Simpson's diversity index over productive rearrangements. The table comes from immuneACCESS by way of TCRdb, which keeps in-frame sequences with V and J called. Part of the clones is missing from these tables; in studies checked, under half for an unresolved V gene and the rest for unknown reasons. V, J and clone size reflect that table, while D and trimming were determined from the DNA. The sample table shows hundreds of thousands of clones, and more than 75% are seen once. The top ten constitute approximately 5% of the sample.

The CDR3 holds 17 amino acids from the cysteine to the phenylalanine. The DNA shown is the 51-base CDR3, in frame from base 1. Sequences KGHSH (CDR1) and LQKENI (CDR2) are obtained from the germline V gene. V is trimmed back by 3 bases and J by 0 bases, and the junction contains 7 bases that no gene match accounts for. One collaborating source in Seattle enrolled patients during active infection and followed them longitudinally through the course of disease. Each collaborating institution followed its own protocols to collect whole blood in K2EDTA tubes. For TCRbeta analysis, collaborators shipped samples in one of three forms: frozen whole blood, isolated PBMCs, or DNA extracted from either of those sample types. As regards this clone: What antigen it recognizes has not been identified. No much larger clonotype is one base removed from it; base qualities were not supplied.

Material for sequencing was peripheral blood. This chain is built from TRBV18 and TRBJ2-4; 8 bases in the middle match TRBD2. This TCR came from a woman aged 80 or older with COVID-19, enrolled during active disease. The CDR3 amino acid sequence is: CASSPSGADLAKNIQYF. The DNA sequence reads TGTGCCAGCTCACCTAGCGGGGCAGATTTAGCCAAAAACATTCAGTACTTC.